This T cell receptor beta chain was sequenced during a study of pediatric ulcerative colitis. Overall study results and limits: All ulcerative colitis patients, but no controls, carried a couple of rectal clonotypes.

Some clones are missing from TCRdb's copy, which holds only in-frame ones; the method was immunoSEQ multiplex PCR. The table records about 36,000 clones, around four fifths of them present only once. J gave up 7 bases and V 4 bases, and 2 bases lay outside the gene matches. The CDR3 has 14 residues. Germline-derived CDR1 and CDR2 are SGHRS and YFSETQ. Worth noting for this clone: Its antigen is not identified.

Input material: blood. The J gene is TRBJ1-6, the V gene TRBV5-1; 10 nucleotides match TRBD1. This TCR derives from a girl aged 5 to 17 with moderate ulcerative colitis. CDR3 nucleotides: TGCGCCAGCAGCCTGGACAGGGGGAATTCACCCCTCCACTTT. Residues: CASSLDRGNSPLHF.